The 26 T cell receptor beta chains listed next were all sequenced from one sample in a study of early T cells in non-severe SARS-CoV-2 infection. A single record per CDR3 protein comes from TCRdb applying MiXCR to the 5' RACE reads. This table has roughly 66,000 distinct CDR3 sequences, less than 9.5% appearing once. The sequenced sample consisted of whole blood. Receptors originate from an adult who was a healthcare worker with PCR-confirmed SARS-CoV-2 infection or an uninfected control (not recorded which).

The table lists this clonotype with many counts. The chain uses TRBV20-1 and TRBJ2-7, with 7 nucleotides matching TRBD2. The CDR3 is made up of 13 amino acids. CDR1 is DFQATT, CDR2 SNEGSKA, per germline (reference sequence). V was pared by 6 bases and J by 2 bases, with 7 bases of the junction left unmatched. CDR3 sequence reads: CSAPGGRAYEQYF. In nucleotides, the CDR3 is TGCAGTGCGCCCGGGGGGAGGGCCTACGAGCAGTACTTC.

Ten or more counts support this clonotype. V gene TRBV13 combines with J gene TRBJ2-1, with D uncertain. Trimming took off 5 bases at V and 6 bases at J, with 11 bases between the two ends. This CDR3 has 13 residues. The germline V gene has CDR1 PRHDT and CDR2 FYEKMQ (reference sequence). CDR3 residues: CASSLGGTNEQFF. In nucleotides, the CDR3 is TGTGCCAGCAGCCTTGGTGGCACCAATGAGCAGTTCTTC.

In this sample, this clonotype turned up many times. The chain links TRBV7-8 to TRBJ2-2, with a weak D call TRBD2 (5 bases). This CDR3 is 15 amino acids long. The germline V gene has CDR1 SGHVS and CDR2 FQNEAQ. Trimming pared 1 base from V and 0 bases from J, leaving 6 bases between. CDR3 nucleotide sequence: TGTGCCAGCAGCTTAGTTAGCGCGAACACCGGGGAGCTGTTTTTT. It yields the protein CASSLVSANTGELFF. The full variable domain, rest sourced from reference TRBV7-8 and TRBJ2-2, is GAGVSQSPRYKVAKRGQDVALRCDPISGHVSLFWYQQALGQGPEFLTYFQNEAQLDKSGLPSDRFFAERPEGSVSTLKIQRTQQEDSAVYLCASSLVSANTGELFFGEGSRLTVL.

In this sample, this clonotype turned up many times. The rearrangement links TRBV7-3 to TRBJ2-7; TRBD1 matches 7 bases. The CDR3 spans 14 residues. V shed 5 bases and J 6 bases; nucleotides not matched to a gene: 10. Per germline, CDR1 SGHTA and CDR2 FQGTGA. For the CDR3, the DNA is TGTGCCAGCAGCCCTGACAGGGTCGCGAGCGAGCAGTACTTC. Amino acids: CASSPDRVASEQYF.

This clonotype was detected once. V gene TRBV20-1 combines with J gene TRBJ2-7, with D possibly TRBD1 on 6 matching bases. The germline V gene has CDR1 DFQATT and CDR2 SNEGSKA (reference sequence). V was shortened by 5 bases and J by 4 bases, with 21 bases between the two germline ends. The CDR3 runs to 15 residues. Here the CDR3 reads CSAAHHQGTRYEQYF. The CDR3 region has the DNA TGCAGTGCTGCACACCACCAGGGGACAAGGTACGAGCAGTACTTC.

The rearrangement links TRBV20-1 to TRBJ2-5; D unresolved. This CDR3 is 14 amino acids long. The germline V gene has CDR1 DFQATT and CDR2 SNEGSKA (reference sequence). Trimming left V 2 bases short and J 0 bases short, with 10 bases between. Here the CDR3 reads CSARTLGDQETQYF. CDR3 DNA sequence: TGCAGTGCTAGAACCCTGGGCGACCAAGAGACCCAGTACTTC.

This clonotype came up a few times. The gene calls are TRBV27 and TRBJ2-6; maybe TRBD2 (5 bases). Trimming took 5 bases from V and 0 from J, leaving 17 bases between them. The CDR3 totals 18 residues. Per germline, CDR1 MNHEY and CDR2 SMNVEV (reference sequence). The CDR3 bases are TGTGCCAGCAGTATCCGGCCCCCGCGGGCCTCTGGGGCCAACGTCCTGACTTTC. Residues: CASSIRPPRASGANVLTF.

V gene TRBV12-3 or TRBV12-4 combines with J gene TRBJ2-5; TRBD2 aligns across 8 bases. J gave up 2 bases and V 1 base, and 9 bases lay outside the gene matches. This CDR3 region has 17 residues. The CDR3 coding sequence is TGTGCCAGCAGTTTAGGGGCAGCGGGAGACCATCAAGAGACCCAGTACTTC. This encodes CASSLGAAGDHQETQYF.

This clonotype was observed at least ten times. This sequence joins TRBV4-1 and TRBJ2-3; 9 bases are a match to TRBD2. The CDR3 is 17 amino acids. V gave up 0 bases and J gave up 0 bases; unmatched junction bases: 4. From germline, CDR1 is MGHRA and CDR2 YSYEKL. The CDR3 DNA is TGCGCCAGCAGCCAAGAGCGGGAGGGAATAAGCACAGATACGCAGTATTTT. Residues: CASSQEREGISTDTQYF.

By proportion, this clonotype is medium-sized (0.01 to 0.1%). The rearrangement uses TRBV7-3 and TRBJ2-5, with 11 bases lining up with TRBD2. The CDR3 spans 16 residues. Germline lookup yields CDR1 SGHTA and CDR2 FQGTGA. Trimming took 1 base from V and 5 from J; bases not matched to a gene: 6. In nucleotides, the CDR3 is TGTGCCAGCAGCTTAATAGCGGGAGGGCCGTCGGAGACCCAGTACTTC. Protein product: CASSLIAGGPSETQYF.

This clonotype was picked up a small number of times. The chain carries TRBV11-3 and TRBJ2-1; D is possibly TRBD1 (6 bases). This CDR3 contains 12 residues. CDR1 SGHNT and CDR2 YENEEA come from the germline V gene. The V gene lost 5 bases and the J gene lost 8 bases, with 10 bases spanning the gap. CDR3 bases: TGTGCCAGCAGCCGAGGGGGTTATGAGCAGTTCTTC. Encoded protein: CASSRGGYEQFF.

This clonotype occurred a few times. The CDR3 coding sequence is TGCAGCGGAAGCAAGGGGAGGACTGAAGCTTTCTTT. Protein: CSGSKGRTEAFF. The V gene is TRBV29-1, the J gene TRBJ1-1, with D perhaps matching TRBD1 (5 bases). The V gene's germline CDR1 is SQVTM and CDR2 ANQGSEA. The CDR3 runs 12 residues. V lost 7 bases and J 5 bases, leaving 14 bases between the germline ends. Filled out from reference TRBV29-1 and TRBJ1-1, the complete variable domain reads SAVISQKPSRDICQRGTSLTIQCQVDSQVTMMFWYRQQPGQSLTLIATANQGSEATYESGFVIDKFPISRPNLTFSTLTVSNMSPEDSSIYLCSGSKGRTEAFFGQGTRLTVV.

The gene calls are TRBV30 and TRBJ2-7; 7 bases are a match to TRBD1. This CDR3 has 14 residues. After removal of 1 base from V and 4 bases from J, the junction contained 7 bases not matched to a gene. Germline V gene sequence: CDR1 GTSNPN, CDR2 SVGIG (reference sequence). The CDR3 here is CAWSGGGRAYEQYF. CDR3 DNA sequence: TGTGCCTGGAGTGGAGGGGGCAGGGCGTACGAGCAGTACTTC.

CDR3 sequence: CSAKTGTSGSGHEQFF. The CDR3 nucleotides are TGCAGTGCAAAGACCGGGACTAGCGGGAGTGGGCATGAGCAGTTCTTC. The J gene is TRBJ2-1, the V gene TRBV20-1, with 14 bases aligning to TRBD2. Germline CDR1 and CDR2: DFQATT and SNEGSKA (reference sequence). V dropped 6 bases and J dropped 8; count of bases not matched to a gene: 12. The CDR3 contains 16 residues.

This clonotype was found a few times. The DNA for the CDR3 is TGCAGTGCTAGAGTTGGGACAGGGAGGACCTACGAGCAGTACTTC. Translated, it gives CSARVGTGRTYEQYF. J is TRBJ2-7 and V is TRBV20-1, with 9 bases that match TRBD1. Germline V CDR1 and CDR2: DFQATT, SNEGSKA (reference sequence). J gave up 2 bases and V 1 base, and 6 bases lay outside the gene matches. The CDR3 totals 15 residues.

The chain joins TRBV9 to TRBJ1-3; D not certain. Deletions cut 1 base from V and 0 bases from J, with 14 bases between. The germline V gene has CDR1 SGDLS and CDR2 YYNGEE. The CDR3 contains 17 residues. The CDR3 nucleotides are TGTGCCAGCAGCGTATCCACAGACCCGAGCTCTGGAAACACCATATATTTT. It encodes CASSVSTDPSSGNTIYF.

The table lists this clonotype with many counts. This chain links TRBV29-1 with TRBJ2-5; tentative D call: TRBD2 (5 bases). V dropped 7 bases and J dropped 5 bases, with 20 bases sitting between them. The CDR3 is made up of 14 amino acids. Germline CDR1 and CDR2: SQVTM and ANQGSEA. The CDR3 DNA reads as TGCAGCGAGTCCCCGGACGGGAACGAGGAGACCCAGTACTTC. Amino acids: CSESPDGNEETQYF.

The CDR3 DNA reads TGTGCCAGCAGTGAAGACAGGGTTCAGTACTTC. Protein sequence: CASSEDRVQYF. This chain connects TRBV28 to TRBJ2-7, with 7 bases fitting TRBD1. The CDR3 is 11 residues long. With 5 bases clipped from V and 10 bases from J, the junction kept 5 bases outside the gene matches. The germline CDR1 and CDR2 sequences are MDHEN and SYDVKM.

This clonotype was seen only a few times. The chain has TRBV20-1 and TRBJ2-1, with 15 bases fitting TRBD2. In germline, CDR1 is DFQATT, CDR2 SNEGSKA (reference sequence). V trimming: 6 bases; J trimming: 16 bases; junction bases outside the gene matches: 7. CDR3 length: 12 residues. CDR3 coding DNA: TGCAGTGCGCGGACTAGCGGGAGGGCCGGCTTCTTC. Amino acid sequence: CSARTSGRAGFF.

CDR3 region: CASGRQGPYNEQFF. CDR3 in DNA: TGTGCCAGCGGGCGACAGGGGCCCTACAATGAGCAGTTCTTC. The V call is TRBV14, the J call TRBJ2-1, with TRBD1 identical over 8 bases. From germline, CDR1 is SGHDN and CDR2 FVKESK. The V and J ends lost 8 bases and 2 bases, in that order; junction bases with no gene match: 5. CDR3 length: 14 amino acids.

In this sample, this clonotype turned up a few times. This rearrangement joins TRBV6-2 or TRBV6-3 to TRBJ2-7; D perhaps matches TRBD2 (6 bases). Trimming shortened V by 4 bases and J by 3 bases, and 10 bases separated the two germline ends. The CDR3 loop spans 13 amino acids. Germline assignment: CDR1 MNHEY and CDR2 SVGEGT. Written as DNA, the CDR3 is TGTGCCAGCAGTTTGGACTACCTCTACGAGCAGTACTTC. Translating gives CASSLDYLYEQYF.

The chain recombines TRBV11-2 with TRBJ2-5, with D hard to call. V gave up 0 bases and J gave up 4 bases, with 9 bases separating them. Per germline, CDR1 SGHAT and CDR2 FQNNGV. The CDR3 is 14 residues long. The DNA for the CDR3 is TGTGCCAGCAGCTTAGATCCCTCGGCAGAGACCCAGTACTTC. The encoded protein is CASSLDPSAETQYF.

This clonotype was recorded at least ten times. The CDR3 region is CASSSGQGVFYEQYF. CDR3 DNA: TGCGCCAGCAGCTCTGGACAGGGGGTTTTCTACGAGCAGTACTTC. The V and J genes are TRBV5-1 and TRBJ2-7; 10 bases are shared with TRBD1. From germline, CDR1 is SGHRS and CDR2 YFSETQ. V dropped 3 bases and J dropped 3; count of bases not matched to a gene: 6. This CDR3 is built from 15 residues.

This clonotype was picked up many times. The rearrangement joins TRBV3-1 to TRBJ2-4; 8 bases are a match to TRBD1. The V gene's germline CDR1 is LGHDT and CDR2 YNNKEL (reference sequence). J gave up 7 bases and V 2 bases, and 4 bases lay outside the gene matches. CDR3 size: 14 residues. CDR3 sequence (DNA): TGTGCCAGCAGCCAACTCAGGGACAGGAACATTCAGTACTTC. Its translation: CASSQLRDRNIQYF.

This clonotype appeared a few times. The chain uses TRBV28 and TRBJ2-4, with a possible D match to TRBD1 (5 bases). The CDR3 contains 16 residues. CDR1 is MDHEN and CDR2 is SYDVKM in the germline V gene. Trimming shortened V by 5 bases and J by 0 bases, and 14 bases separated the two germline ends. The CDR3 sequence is CASSAKTALAKNIQYF. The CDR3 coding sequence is TGTGCCAGCAGTGCAAAGACAGCACTAGCCAAAAACATTCAGTACTTC. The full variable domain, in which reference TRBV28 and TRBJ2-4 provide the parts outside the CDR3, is DVKVTQSSRYLVKRTGEKVFLECVQDMDHENMFWYRQDPGLGLRLIYFSYDVKMKEKGDIPEGYSVSREKKERFSLILESASTNQTSMYLCASSAKTALAKNIQYFGAGTRLSVL.

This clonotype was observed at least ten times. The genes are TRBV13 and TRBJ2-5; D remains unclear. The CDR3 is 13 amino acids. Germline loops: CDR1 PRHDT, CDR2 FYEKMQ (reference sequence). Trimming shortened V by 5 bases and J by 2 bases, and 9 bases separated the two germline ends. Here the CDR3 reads CASSRTRQETQYF. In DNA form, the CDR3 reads TGTGCCAGCAGCCGCACACGACAAGAGACCCAGTACTTC. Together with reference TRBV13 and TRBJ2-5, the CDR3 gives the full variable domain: AAGVIQSPRHLIKEKRETATLKCYPIPRHDTVYWYQQGPGQDPQFLISFYEKMQSDKGSIPDRFSAQQFSDYHSELNMSSLELGDSALYFCASSRTRQETQYFGPGTRLLVL.